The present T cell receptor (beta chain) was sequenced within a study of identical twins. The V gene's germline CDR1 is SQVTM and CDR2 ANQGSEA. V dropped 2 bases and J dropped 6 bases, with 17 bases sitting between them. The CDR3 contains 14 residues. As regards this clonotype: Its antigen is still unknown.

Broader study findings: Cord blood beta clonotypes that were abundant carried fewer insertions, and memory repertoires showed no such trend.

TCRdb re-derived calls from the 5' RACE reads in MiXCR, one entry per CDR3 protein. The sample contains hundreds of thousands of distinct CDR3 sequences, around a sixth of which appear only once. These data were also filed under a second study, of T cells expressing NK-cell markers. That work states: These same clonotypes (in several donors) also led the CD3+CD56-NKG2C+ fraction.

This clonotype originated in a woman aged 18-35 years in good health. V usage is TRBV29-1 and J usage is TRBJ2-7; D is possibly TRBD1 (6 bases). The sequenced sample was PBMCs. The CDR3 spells CSVERTDSAFEQYF. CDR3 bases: TGCAGCGTTGAACGGACAGACTCAGCCTTCGAGCAGTACTTC.